This TCR beta chain was sequenced in a study of T-cell memory formation after mild COVID-19 (dated by TCRdb to about 2021). In the study overall: Most TCR sequence clusters were specific to one of the two donors. The cohort comprised two young, previously healthy adult volunteers, one female and one male. In a couple of donors, T-cell clones that expanded and contracted after mild COVID-19 were followed by sequencing TCRalpha and TCRbeta repertoires longitudinally. The study at large found these results: Contracting CD4+ clones turned up mainly in the CM and EM memory subsets, whereas EMRA was where CD8+ clones were enriched. Whether the second-wave clones peaking on day 37 were SARS-CoV-2 specific was not confirmed. Only two mild cases were covered by the study, and larger cohorts that include severe cases with pre-infection samples were considered necessary. Clones that contracted from day 15 to 85 showed balanced CD4/CD8 phenotypes, whereas a second wave of clones that expanded from day 15 to 37 leaned towards CD4+. Some responding clones were detected in pre-infection memory, which suggested that pre-existing cross-reactive memory T cells had joined the SARS-CoV-2 response.

CDR1 is given as SEHNR and CDR2 as FQNEAQ, both from the germline V gene (reference sequence). The CDR3 goes from the cysteine to the phenylalanine over 15 residues. Only the CDR3 DNA is retained, 45 bases long and in frame from the first base. V is pruned by 0 bases and J by 5 bases, leaving 6 bases of the junction without a gene match. Ficoll-Paque density gradient centrifugation was used to isolate PBMCs. Sequenced using an Illumina NovaSeq 6000. Using 5'RACE with constant-segment primers, TCRalpha and TCRbeta cDNA libraries were constructed, with sample barcodes and unique molecular identifiers added in the process. Trizol reagent was used to extract RNA from every sample. Libraries were amplified in two PCR steps, with a second sample barcode and Illumina TruSeq adapters added in the second step. Libraries were sequenced on an Illumina NovaSeq with 2 x 150 bp paired-end reads. The authors processed their data as follows. With migec v1.2.7, reads were demultiplexed and then collapsed into UMI-guided consensus sequences. Using mixcr v2.1.11, UMI consensuses were aligned to TRA and TRB V and J templates and then assembled into clonotypes. Expanded or contracted clonotypes were those called significant by both edgeR and NoisET, with noise models trained on biological replicates. edgeR calls used a false discovery rate-adjusted p below 0.01 and a log2 fold-change threshold of 1. As an exploratory analysis of dynamics, max-normalized trajectories of the 1000 most abundant clonotypes were examined by PCA with hierarchical clustering. Each responding clone was given a CD4 or CD8 phenotype based on the CD4+ and CD8+ repertoires, which had been sequenced separately. TCRdb handled the public reads itself, with Q25 trimming in fastp and clone calling in MiXCR, and kept productive beta chains. Every entry covers one CDR3 protein and lists the most common genes and DNA from its rows. The V and J calls shown here were made by TCRdb, not taken from the authors' results. Recorded for this sample are roughly 190,000 distinct CDR3 sequences; about 18% of them occurred a single time. The ten top clones hold 2% to 3% of the sample.

To note about this clonotype: Its antigen is currently not known. No per-base quality is available; no much larger clone lies one base away.

Rearrangement joined TRBV7-9 to TRBJ1-1, with 7 junctional bases fitting TRBD1. The sample comprised PBMCs or a T cell subset sorted from them (not recorded which). The sequence derives from an adult woman who had mild COVID-19 (a few samples of this study predate the infection). The sample titles of this study are shuffled in the database, so cell type and time point are left out; the donor was told from shared clones. The CDR3 sequence is CASSLAGTAKTEAFF. The DNA reads TGTGCCAGCAGCTTAGCAGGGACAGCCAAAACTGAAGCTTTCTTT.